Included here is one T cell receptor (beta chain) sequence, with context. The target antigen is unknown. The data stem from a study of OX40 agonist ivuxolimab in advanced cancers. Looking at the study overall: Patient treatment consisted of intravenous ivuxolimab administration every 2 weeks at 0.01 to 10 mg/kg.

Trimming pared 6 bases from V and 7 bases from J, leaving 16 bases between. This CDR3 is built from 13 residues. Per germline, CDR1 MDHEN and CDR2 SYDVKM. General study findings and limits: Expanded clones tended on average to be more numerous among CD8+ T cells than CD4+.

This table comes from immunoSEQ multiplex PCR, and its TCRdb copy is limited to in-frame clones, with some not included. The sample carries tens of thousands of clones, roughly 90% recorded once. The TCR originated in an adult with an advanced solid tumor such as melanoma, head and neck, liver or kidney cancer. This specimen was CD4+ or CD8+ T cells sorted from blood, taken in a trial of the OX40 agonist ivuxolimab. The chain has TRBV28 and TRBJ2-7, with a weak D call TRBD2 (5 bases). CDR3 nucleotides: TGTGCCAGCAGGCACCAGGCGGGTCTAGAGCAGTACTTC. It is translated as CASRHQAGLEQYF.